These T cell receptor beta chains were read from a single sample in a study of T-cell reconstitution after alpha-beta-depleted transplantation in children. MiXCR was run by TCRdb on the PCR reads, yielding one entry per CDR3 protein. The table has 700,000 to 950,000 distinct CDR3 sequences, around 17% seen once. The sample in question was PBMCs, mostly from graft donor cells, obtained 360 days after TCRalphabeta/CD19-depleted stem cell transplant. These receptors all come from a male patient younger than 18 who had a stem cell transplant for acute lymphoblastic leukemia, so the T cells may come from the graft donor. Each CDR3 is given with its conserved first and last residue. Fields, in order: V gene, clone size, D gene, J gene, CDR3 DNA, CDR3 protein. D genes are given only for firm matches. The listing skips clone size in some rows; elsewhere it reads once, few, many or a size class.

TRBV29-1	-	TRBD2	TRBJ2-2	TGCAGCGTTATAGGACTAGCGGGCCTACCCGAGGACACCGGGGAGCTGTTTTTT	CSVIGLAGLPEDTGELFF
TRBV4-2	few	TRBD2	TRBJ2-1	TGTGCCAGCAGCCAAGAGCCTGGGACTAGCTGGTACAATGAGCAGTTCTTC	CASSQEPGTSWYNEQFF
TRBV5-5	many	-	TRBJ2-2	TGTGCCAGCAGCTTGGCCTGGGGCCAAGGTAGGGAGCTGTTTTTT	CASSLAWGQGRELFF
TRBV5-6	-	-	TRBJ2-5	TGTGCCAGCAGCTTGGTCGGGACTTCAGAGACCCAGTACTTC	CASSLVGTSETQYF
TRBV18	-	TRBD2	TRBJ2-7	TGTGCCAGCTCACCCTCGTTACTAGCGGGCAACGAGCAGTACTTC	CASSPSLLAGNEQYF
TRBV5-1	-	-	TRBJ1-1	TGCGCCAGCAGCGGGGCGGACAGAGAAGCTTTCTTT	CASSGADREAFF
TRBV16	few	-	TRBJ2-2	TGTGCCAGCAGCCAATCGAAGGGCTGGACCGGGGAGCTGTTTTTT	CASSQSKGWTGELFF
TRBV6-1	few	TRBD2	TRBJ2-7	TGTGCCAGCAGTGATCCGGCTCTAGCGGGGTTCTACGAGCAGTACTTC	CASSDPALAGFYEQYF
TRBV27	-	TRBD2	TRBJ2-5	TGTGCCAGCAAATCTAGCGGGAACCCCCAAGAGACCCAGTACTTC	CASKSSGNPQETQYF
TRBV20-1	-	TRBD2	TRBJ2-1	TGCAGTGCTCTCATTAGGACTAGCGGGCCCTCCTACAATGAGCAGTTCTTC	CSALIRTSGPSYNEQFF
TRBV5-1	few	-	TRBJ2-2	TGCGCCAGCAGCCCAGGGACTTCCCCTTCCACCGGGGAGCTGTTTTTT	CASSPGTSPSTGELFF
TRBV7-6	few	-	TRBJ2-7	TGTGCCAGCAGCTTATCGCCAGGGGAAGTGGAGGAGCAGTACTTC	CASSLSPGEVEEQYF
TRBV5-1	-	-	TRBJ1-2	TGCGCCAGCAGTATAATCGCGGGAAGCGGTTCCTATGGCTACACCTTC	CASSIIAGSGSYGYTF
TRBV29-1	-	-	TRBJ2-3	TGCAGCGCCGAGGGGGATATAGGCACAGATACGCAGTATTTT	CSAEGDIGTDTQYF
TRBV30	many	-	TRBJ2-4	TGTGCCTGGAGTGTAAGTCGGAACATTCAGTACTTC	CAWSVSRNIQYF
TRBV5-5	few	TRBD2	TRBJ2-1	TGTGCCAGCAGCTTGGGGACTAGCGGAGGGGATGAGCAGTTCTTC	CASSLGTSGGDEQFF
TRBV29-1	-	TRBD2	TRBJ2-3	TGCAGCGTTCTAGCGGCTGATCCTAGCACAGATACGCAGTATTTT	CSVLAADPSTDTQYF
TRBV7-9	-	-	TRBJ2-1	TGTGCCAGCAGCCCCCGGACTGCGAGTGTGCAGTTCTTC	CASSPRTASVQFF
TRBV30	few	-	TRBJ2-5	TGTGCCTGGAGTTCTGGCCGGCCCCTAGAGACCCAGTACTTC	CAWSSGRPLETQYF
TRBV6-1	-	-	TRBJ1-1	TGTGCCAGCACAGGATTAGGCAGGGCTGGGACTGAAGCTTTCTTT	CASTGLGRAGTEAFF
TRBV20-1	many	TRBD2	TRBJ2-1	TGCAGTGCTAGAGTGGGGGCCCTGCTAGCGGGAGGCTTCAATGAGCAGTTCTTC	CSARVGALLAGGFNEQFF
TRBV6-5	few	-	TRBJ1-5	TGTGCCAGCAGTTACCTTGGGGGCGTTCAGCCCCAGCATTTT	CASSYLGGVQPQHF
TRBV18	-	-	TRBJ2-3	TGTGCCAGCTCACCACGACAGGTCACAGATACGCAGTATTTT	CASSPRQVTDTQYF
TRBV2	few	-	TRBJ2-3	TGTGCCATCTATTCCACATCCACTCACACAGATACGCAGTATTTT	CAIYSTSTHTDTQYF
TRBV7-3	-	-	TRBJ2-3	TGTGCCAGCAGGTGGGGGCCCACAGATACGCAGTATTTT	CASRWGPTDTQYF
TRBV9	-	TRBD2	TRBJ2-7	TGTGCCAGCAGCGGAGGATTAGCGGGAGGGCCCTACGAGCAGTACTTC	CASSGGLAGGPYEQYF
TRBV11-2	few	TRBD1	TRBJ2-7	TGTGCCAGCAGCGCGGACAGGGCTCCCTACGAGCAGTACTTC	CASSADRAPYEQYF
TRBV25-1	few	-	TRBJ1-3	TGTGCCAGCAGTGGTGCCCTCCTAGGCGCTGGAAACACCATATATTTT	CASSGALLGAGNTIYF
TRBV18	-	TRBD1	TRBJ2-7	TGTGCCAGCTCCCCATCTACAGGTTCAGGGACAGGGGGCTACGAGCAGTACTTC	CASSPSTGSGTGGYEQYF
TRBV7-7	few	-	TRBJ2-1	TGTGCCAGCAGCGTAACCCGAGCCCCTTCTGAGCAGTTCTTC	CASSVTRAPSEQFF
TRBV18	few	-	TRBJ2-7	TGTGCCAGCTCCAACTTGGAAGGTAAAAGGGACGAGCAGTACTTC	CASSNLEGKRDEQYF
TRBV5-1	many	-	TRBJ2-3	TGCGCCAGCAGCTTGGAAGTGGGGTTCACAGATACGCAGTATTTT	CASSLEVGFTDTQYF
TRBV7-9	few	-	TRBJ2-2	TGTGCCAGCAGCCCTCCCTTTAGGGGGGAGAACACCGGGGAGCTGTTTTTT	CASSPPFRGENTGELFF
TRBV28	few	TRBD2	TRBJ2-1	TGTGCCAGCAGTTTAGCGGGACTAGCGGGAGAGAATGAGCAGTTCTTC	CASSLAGLAGENEQFF
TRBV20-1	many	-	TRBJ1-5	TGCAGTGCTAACGCAGGGCTCAATCAGCCCCAGCATTTT	CSANAGLNQPQHF
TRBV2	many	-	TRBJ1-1	TGTGCCAGCAGTGTGAACACTGAAGCTTTCTTT	CASSVNTEAFF
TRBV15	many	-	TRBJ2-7	TGTGCCACCAGCAGAGATTTCGGGATCGGCTACGAGCAGTACTTC	CATSRDFGIGYEQYF